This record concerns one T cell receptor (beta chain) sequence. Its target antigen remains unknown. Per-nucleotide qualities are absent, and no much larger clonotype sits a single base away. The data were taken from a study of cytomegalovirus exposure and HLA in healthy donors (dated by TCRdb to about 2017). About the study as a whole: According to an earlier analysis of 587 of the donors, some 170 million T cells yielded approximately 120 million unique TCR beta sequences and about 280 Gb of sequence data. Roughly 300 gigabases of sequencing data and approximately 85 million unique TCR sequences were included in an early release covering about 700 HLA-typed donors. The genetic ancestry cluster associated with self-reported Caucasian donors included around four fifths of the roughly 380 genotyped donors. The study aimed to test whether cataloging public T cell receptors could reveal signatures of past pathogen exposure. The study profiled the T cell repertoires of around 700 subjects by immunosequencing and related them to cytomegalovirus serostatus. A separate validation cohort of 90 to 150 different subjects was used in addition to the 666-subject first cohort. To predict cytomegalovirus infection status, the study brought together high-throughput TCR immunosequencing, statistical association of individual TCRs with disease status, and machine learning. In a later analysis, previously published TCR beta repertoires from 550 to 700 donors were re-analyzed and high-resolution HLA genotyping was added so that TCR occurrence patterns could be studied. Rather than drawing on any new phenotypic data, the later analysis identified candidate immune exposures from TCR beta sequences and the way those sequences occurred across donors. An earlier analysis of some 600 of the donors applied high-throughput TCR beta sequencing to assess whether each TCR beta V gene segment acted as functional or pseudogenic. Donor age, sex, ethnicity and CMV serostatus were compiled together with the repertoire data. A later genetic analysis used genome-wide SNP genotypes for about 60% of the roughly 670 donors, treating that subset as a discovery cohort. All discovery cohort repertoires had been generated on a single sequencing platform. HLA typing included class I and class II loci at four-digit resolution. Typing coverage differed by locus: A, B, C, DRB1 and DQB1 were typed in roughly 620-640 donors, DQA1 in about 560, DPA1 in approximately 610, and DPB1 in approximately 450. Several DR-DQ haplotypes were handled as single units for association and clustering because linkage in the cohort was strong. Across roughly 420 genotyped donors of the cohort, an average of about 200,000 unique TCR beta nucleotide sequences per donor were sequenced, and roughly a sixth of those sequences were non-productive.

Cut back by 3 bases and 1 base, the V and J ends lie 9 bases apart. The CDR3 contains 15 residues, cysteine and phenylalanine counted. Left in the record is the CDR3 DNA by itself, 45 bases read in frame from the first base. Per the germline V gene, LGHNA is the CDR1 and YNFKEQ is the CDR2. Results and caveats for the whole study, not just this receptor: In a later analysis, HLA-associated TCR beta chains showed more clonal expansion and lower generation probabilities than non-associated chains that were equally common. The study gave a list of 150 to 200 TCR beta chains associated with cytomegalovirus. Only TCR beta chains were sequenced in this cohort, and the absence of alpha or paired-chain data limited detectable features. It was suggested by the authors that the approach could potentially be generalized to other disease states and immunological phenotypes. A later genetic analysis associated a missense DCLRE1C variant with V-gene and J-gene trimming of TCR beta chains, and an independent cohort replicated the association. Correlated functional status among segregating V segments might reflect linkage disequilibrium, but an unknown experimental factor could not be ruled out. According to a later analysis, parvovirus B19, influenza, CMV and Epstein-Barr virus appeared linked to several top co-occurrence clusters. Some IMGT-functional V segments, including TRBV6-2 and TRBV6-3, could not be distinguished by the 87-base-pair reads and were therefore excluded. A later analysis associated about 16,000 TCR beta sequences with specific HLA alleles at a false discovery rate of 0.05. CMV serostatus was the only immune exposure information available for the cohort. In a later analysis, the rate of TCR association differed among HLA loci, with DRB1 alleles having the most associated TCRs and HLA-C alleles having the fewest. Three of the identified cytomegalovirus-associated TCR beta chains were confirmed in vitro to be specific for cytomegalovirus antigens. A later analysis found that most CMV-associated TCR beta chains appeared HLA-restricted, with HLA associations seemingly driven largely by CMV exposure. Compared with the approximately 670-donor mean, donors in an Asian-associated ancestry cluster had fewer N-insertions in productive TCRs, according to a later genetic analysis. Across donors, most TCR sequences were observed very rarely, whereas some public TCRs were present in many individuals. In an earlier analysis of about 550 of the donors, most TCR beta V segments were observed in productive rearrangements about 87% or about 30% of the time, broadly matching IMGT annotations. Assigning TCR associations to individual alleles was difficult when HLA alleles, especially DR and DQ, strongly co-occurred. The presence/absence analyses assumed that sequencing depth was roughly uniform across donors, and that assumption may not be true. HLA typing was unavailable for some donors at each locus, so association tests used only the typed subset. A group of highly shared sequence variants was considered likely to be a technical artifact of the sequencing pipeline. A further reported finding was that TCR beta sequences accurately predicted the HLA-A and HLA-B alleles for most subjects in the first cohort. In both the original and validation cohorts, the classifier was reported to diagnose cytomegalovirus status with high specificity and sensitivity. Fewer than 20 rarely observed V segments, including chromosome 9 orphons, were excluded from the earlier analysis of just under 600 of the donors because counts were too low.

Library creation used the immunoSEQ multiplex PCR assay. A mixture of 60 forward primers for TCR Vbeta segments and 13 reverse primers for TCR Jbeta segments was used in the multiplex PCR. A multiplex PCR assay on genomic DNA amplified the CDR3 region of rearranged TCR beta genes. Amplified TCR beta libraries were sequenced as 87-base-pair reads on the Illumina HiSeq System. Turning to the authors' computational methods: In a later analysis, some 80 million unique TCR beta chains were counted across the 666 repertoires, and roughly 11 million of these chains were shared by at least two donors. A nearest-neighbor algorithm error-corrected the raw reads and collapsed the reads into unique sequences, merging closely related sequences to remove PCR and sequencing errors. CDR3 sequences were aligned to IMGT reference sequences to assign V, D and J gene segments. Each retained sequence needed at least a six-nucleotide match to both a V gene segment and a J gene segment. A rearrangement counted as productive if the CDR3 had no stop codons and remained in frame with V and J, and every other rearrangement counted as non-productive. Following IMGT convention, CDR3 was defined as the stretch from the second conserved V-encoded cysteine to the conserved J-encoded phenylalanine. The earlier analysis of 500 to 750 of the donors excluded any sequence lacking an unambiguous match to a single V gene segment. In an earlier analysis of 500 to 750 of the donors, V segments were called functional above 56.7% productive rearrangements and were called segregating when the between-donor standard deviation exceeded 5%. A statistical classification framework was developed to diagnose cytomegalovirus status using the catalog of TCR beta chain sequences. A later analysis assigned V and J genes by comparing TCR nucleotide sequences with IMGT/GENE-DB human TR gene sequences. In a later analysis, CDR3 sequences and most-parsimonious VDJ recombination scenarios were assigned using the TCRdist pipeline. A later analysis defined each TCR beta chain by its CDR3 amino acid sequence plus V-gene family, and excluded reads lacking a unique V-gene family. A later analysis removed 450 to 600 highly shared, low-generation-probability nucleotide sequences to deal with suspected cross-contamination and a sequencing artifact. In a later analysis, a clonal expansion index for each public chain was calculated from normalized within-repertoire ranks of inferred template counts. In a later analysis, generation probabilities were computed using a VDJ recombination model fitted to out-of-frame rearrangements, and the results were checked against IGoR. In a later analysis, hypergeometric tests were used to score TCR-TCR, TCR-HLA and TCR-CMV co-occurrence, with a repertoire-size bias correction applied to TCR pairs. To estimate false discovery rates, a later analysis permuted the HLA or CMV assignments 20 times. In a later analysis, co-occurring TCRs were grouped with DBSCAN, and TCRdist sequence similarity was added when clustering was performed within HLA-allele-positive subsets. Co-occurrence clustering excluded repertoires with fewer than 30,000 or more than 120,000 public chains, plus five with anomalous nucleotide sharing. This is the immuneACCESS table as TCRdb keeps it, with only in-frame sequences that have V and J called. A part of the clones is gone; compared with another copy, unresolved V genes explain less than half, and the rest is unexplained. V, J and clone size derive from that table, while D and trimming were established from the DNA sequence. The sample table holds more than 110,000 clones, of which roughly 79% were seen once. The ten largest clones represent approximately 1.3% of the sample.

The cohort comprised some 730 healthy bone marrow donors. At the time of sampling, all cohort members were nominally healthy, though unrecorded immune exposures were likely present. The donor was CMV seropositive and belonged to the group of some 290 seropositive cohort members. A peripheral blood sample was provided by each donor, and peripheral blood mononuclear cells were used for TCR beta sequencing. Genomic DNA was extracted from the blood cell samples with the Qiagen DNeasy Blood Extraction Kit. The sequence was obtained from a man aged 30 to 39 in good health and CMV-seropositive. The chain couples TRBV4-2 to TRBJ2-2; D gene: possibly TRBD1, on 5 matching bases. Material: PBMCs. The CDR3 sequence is CASSHGQMNTGELFF. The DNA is TGTGCCAGCAGCCATGGACAAATGAACACCGGGGAGCTGTTTTTT.